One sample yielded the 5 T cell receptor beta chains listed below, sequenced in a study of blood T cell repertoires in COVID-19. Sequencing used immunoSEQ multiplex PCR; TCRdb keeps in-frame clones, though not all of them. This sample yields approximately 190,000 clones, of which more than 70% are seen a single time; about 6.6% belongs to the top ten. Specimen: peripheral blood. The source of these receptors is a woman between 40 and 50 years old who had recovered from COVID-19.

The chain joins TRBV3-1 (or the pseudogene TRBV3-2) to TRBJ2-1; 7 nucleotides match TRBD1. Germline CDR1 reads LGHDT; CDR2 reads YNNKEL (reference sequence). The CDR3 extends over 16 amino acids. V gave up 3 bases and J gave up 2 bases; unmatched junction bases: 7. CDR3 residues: CASSHTGAPTYNEQFF. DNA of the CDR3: TGTGCCAGCAGCCATACAGGGGCGCCTACCTACAATGAGCAGTTCTTC.

The CDR3 sequence: CASSLGGQGNIQYF. The CDR3 DNA reads as TGTGCCAGCAGCTTAGGTGGACAGGGGAACATTCAGTACTTC. V and J are TRBV5-5 and TRBJ2-4, with 9 positions matching TRBD1. With V trimmed by 2 bases and J by 7 bases, 4 bases remained unmatched. The CDR3 consists of 14 residues. Germline CDR1 reads SGHKS; CDR2 reads YYEKEE (reference sequence).

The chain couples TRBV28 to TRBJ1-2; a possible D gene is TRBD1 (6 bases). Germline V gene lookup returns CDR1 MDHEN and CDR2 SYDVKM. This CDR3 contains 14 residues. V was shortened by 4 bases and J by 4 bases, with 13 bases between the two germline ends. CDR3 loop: CASSWVQGGYGYTF. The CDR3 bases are TGTGCCAGCAGTTGGGTACAGGGTGGCTATGGCTACACCTTC.

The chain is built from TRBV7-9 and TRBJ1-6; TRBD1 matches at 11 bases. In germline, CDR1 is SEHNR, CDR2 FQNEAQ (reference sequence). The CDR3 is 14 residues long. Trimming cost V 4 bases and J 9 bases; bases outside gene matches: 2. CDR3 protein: CASSWTGGGSPLHF. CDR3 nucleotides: TGTGCCAGCAGCTGGACAGGGGGCGGTTCACCCCTCCACTTT.

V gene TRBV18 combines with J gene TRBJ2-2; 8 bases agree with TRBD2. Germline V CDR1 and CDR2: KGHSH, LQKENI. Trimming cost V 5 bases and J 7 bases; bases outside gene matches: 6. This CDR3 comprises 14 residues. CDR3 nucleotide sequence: TGTGCCAGCTCAGAGCGGGAGATAAACGGGGAGCTGTTTTTT. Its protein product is CASSEREINGELFF.